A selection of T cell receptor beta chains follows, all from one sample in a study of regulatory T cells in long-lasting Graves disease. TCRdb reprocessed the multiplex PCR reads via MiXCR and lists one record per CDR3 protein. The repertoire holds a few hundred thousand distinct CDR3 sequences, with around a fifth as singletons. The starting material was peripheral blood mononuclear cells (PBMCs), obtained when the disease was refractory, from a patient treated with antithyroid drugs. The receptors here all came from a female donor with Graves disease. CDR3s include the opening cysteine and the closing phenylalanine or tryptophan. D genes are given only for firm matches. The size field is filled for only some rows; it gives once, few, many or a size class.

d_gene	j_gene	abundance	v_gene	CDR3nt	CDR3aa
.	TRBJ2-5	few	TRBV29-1	TGCAGCGTCGTGGGGTGGGCCGGGATTGAAGAGACCCAGTACTTC	CSVVGWAGIEETQYF
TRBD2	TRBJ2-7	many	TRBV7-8	TGTGCCAGCAGCCGGACTAGCGGGAGTTTCTACGAGCAGTACTTC	CASSRTSGSFYEQYF
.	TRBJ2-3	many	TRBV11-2	TGTGCCAGCAGCCGAGTAGGCGGGTGGGCAAGGAGCACAGATACGCAGTATTTT	CASSRVGGWARSTDTQYF
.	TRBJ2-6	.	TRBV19	TGTGCCAGTAGTGGCTCAGGTCTGGGGAAAGTGGCTGGGGCCAACGTCCTGACTTTC	CASSGSGLGKVAGANVLTF
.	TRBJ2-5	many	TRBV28	TGTGCCAGCAGCTTGTGGCCGGGGAGGGAGACCCAGTACTTC	CASSLWPGRETQYF
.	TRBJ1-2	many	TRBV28	TGTGCCAGCATCCACAGGGAACTGGGCTACACCTTC	CASIHRELGYTF
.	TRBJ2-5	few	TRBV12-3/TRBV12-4	TGTGCCAGCAGTTTATCTGCTAGCCTAGAGACCCAGTACTTC	CASSLSASLETQYF
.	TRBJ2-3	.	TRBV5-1	TGCGCCAGCAGTTTCGGTGCCAGCGGAGGAGATACGCAGTATTTT	CASSFGASGGDTQYF
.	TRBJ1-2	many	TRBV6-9	TGTGCCAGCAGTTACCGCCAGAAATCTAACTATGGCTACACCTTC	CASSYRQKSNYGYTF
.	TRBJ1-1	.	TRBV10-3	TGTGCCATCAGTTTCATTGGGACTGGGAACACTGAAGCTTTCTTT	CAISFIGTGNTEAFF
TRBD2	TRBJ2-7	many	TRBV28	TGTGCCAGCAGGCTGGGGTCTGCGCGGGAGGCCGAGCAGTACTTC	CASRLGSAREAEQYF
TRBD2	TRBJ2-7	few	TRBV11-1	TGTGCCAGCAGCCCCACGGGACTAGCGTTCTACGAGCAGTACTTC	CASSPTGLAFYEQYF
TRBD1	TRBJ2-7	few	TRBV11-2	TGTGCCAGCAGCTTAGGCACAGGACAGGGGTACGAGCAGTACTTC	CASSLGTGQGYEQYF
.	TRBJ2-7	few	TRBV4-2	TGTGCCAGCAGCCCTGCCCAGGGCCAGTTCGATCACGAGCAGTACTTC	CASSPAQGQFDHEQYF
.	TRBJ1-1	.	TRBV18	TGTGCCAGCTCACTGTCTTTCACTGAAGCTTTCTTT	CASSLSFTEAFF
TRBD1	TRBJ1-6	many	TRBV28	TGTGCCAGCAGCCGTGGGACAGGGGCAGCGCATAATTCACCCCTCCACTTT	CASSRGTGAAHNSPLHF
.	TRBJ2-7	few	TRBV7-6	TGTGCCAGCAGCTTATCCAGGGACTACGAGCAGTACTTC	CASSLSRDYEQYF
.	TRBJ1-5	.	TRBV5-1	TGCGCCAGCAGCTTGGGGGCGTATAGCAATCAGCCCCAGCATTTT	CASSLGAYSNQPQHF
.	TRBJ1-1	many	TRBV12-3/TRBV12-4	TGTGCCAGCAGGACCACAGGGAACACTGAAGCTTTCTTT	CASRTTGNTEAFF
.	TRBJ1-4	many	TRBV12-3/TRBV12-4	TGTGCCAGCAGTCCGCCCGGCTTGGAAGATGAAAAACTGTTTTTT	CASSPPGLEDEKLFF
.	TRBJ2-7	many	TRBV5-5	TGTGCCAGCAGGCGTCATGGAATAGACTACGAGCAGTACTTC	CASRRHGIDYEQYF
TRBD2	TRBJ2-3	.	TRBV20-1	TGCAGTGCTAGAGTGGCTAGCGGGGGTGGGATGATGCAGTATTTT	CSARVASGGGMMQYF
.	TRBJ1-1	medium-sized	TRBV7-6	TGTGCCAGCCGGGCAGGGGTGAACACTGAAGCTTTCTTT	CASRAGVNTEAFF
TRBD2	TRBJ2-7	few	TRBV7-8	TGTGCCAGCAGCGGGGGGGGGTTGGACGAGCAGTACTTC	CASSGGGLDEQYF
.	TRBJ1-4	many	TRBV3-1	TGTGCCAGCAGCCAGGGACTTTCATGGGAAAAACTGTTTTTT	CASSQGLSWEKLFF
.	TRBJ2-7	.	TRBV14	TGTGCCAGCAGCGCGGGACCGACTTCCTACGAGCAGTACTTC	CASSAGPTSYEQYF
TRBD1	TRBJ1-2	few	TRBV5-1	TGCGCCAGCAGCTTGGAGGGGACAGGTTCTACGCCGACCTATGGCTACACCTTC	CASSLEGTGSTPTYGYTF
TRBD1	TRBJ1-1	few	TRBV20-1	TGCAGTGCTTTTACCAACGACAGGGGGAACACTGAAGCTTTCTTT	CSAFTNDRGNTEAFF
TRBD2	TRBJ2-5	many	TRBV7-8	TGTGCCAGCAGCCCCCGGGGGGGGGCGCGGGAGACCCAGTACTTC	CASSPRGGARETQYF
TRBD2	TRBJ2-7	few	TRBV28	TGTGCCAGCAGTTCTACTAGCGGGGGTGAGCAGTACTTC	CASSSTSGGEQYF
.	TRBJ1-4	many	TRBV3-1	TGTGCCAGCAGCCAAGGTGGGGGCTTGAATGAAAAACTGTTTTTT	CASSQGGGLNEKLFF
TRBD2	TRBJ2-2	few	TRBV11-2	TGTGCCAGCAGCTTAGATAGCGGGGCAATAAACACCGGGGAGCTGTTTTTT	CASSLDSGAINTGELFF
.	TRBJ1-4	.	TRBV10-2	TGCGCCAGCAGTGACGAGAGGGGATCTGAAAAACTGTTTTTT	CASSDERGSEKLFF
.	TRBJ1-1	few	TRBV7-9	TGTGCCAGCAGCAACATGAACACTGAAGCTTTCTTT	CASSNMNTEAFF
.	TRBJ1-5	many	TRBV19	TGTGCCAGTAGTTTCTCAGACTATCAGCCCCAGCATTTT	CASSFSDYQPQHF
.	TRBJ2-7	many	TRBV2	TGTGCCAGCAGTGTCAACAGGTTTTCGCAGCAGTACTTC	CASSVNRFSQQYF
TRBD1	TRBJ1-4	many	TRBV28	TGTGCCAGCACTTCTCATGACAGGGCGAGCGAAAAACTGTTTTTT	CASTSHDRASEKLFF
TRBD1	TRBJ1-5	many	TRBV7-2	TGTGCCAGCAGCTTATTGAGGGGGCAAGGCAATCAGCCCCAGCATTTT	CASSLLRGQGNQPQHF
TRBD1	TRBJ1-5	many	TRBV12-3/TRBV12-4	TGTGCCAGCAGTTCAGGGGGCGCGGTATTAGAAGATCAGCCCCAGCATTTT	CASSSGGAVLEDQPQHF
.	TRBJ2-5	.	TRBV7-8	TGTGCCAGCAGCTTAGCGGGTTACATCGTGTGGGCAACCTCCAAAGAGACCCAGTACTTC	CASSLAGYIVWATSKETQYF
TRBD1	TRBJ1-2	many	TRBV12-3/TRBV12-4	TGTGCCAGCAGCCCCGGGACAGGGGCCTACACCTTC	CASSPGTGAYTF